This TCR beta chain originates from a study of T cells in Graves' hyperthyroidism and ophthalmopathy (dated by TCRdb to 2018 to 2020). Turning to the overall study: Peripheral blood samples were taken at initial diagnosis, before any treatment was given. To identify TCR V-J signatures that set the groups apart, the researchers used a discovery cohort of 100 or so patients, made up of 43 with Graves' ophthalmopathy and some 60 with stable Graves' hyperthyroidism. Whether ophthalmopathy could be predicted prospectively was tested in an independent validation cohort made up of some 20 hyperthyroidism patients plus 17 patients who later progressed to ophthalmopathy. The roughly 91 discovery patients were randomly divided into training and test sets at a 7:3 ratio. The study also compared thyroid tissue and blood T-cell repertoires from several Graves' hyperthyroidism patients. Following sampling, methimazole starting at 30 mg daily was given to hyperthyroidism patients, and high-dose intravenous methylprednisolone was given to ophthalmopathy patients. According to the paper, TCR Vbeta CDR3 sequencing was carried out on 135 peripheral blood samples, which came from 40 to 45 ophthalmopathy, under 85 hyperthyroidism and about 17 progressor patients. The paper's findings and limits, for the study overall: Sample size was not statistically predetermined, and blinding of investigators to group allocation was not performed. In validation, the model predicted progression to ophthalmopathy a median of around 6.5 months before onset, with about 70% sensitivity and about 72% specificity. Most expanded thyroid clonotypes (frequency above 0.001) were also detected in blood, suggesting blood repertoires may reflect thyroid immune responses. Ophthalmopathy was separated from stable hyperthyroidism by a 13 V-J signature model, with 87.88% sensitivity and just over 81% specificity obtained in cross-validation and 80%/75% obtained in testing.

Graves' hyperthyroidism was defined as stable when no progression to ophthalmopathy occurred over 18 months of follow-up. Hyperthyroidism patients were newly diagnosed, had a disease duration of under 2 months, and were aged 18 to 65 years. Exclusion was applied to patients with uncontrolled infections, other autoimmune diseases, pregnancy or lactation. Clinical symptoms, serum thyroxine and TRAb, thyroid ultrasound, and orbital computed tomography formed the basis for the diagnoses. PBMCs were separated from roughly 10 ml of fresh peripheral blood using Ficoll-Paque density gradient centrifugation. Trizol reagent was used to extract total RNA, and RNA quality was then checked on an Agilent 2100 Bioanalyzer. There are a few counts of this clonotype. What antigen it recognizes has not been identified. Base qualities are missing; no much larger clone stands one base away. Counted from cysteine to phenylalanine, this CDR3 has 14 amino acids. The only DNA kept is the CDR3, 42 bases in frame from the first base. V is cut by 2 bases and J by 8 bases, and the space between the germline ends is 12 bases. Via the germline V gene (reference sequence), CDR1 is LGHDT and CDR2 YNNKEL.

TCR beta CDR3 regions were amplified from RNA transcripts. The TCR CDR3 was subjected to a first round of RT-PCR using the HTBI primer set and the Qiagen OneStep RT-PCR kit. Libraries were constructed in a second round of multiplex PCR, after which size selection and purification were carried out. Paired-end sequencing of the libraries was performed with 100 bp reads on an Illumina HiSeq2000. Regarding the original processing steps: SOAPnuke was used to process the raw data, removing reads that contained adapters or uncalled bases, had a mean Phred below 15, or lacked an exact match to the constant primer or identifier. High-quality paired reads were merged using COPE v1.2.5, and each unique nucleotide sequence was defined as a clonotype. MiTCR v1.1 was used to align clonotypes to the IMGT TRBV, TRBD and TRBJ reference segments. The analysis included only V-J combinations with a frequency above 0.0001, which together covered more than 99% of the repertoires. The TCS score was defined as F50 (clonal expansion) divided by E x V (chaos), with BLOSUM62-based TCRdist calculated between CDR3 peptides within each V-J. Welch's t-statistics and random forest reduced fewer than 600 V-J features to fewer than 15, which were used in a naive Bayes classifier (R e1071). TCRdb ran its own pipeline on the public reads, namely fastp trimming at Q25 and MiXCR clone calling, and kept in-frame beta chains. Each record represents a unique CDR3 protein, reported with the most common genes and DNA among its rows. The authors' filters were not applied to this entry. The sample table shows some 400,000 distinct CDR3 sequences, and over 15% are seen once. The ten largest clones capture 3.7% of the sample.

The chain is assembled from TRBV3-1 and TRBJ2-2; matching of 5 bases hints at TRBD2 as the D gene. This TCR was sampled from a woman under 30 with Graves' hyperthyroidism. Sequences were obtained from blood. The CDR3 protein: CASSQWGETGELFF. The bases read TGTGCCAGCAGCCAATGGGGAGAGACAGGGGAGCTGTTTTTT. The variable domain in full, with residues beyond the CDR3 obtained from the reference TRBV3-1 and TRBJ2-2 genes, is DTAVSQTPKYLVTQMGNDKSIKCEQNLGHDTMYWYKQDSKKFLKIMFSYNNKELIINETVPNRFSPKSPDKAHLNLHINSLELGDSAVYFCASSQWGETGELFFGEGSRLTVL.